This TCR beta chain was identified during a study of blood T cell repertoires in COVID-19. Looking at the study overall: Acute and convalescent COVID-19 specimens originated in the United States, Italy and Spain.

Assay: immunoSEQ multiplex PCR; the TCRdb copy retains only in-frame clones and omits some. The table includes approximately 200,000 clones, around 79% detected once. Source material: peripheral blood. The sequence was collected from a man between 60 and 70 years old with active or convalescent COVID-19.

CDR3 DNA sequence: TGCGCCAGCAGCTCGGGACAGGGGGCTAGAGAGCAGTTCTTC. Its translation is CASSSGQGAREQFF. V and J are TRBV5-1 and TRBJ2-1, with TRBD1 identical over 12 bases. The germline CDR1 and CDR2 sequences are SGHRS and YFSETQ. The junction had 5 bases not matched to a gene; V was cut back by 3 bases and J by 10 bases. This CDR3 has 14 amino acids.